This entry lists 29 T cell receptor beta chains sequenced from one sample in a study of beta chain features in type 1 diabetes (dated by TCRdb to 2017 to 2018). Library method: the immunoSEQ multiplex PCR assay. The entire amount of isolated RNA was reverse transcribed using the High Capacity cDNA Reverse Transcription Kit, so the sequenced TCRB transcripts were expressed ones. Not all clones reach the TCRdb copy of this immuneACCESS table, which keeps in-frame sequences only. Checked studies attribute under half of the gap to unresolved V genes and leave the rest unexplained. For this sample the table gives 130,000 to 150,000 clones, of which roughly a tenth were detected only once. The biggest ten clones account for approximately 1.3% of the sample. The specimen was naive CD4+ T cells from blood. The cell subset or site label of this sample denotes: true naive CD4+ T cells. All receptors derive from a man younger than 30 in good health.

The rearrangement joins TRBV4-2 to TRBJ2-5; 9 nucleotides line up with TRBD2. Losses at the gene ends were 4 bases for V and 5 bases for J; bases not matched to a gene: 5. Germline loops: CDR1 LGHNA, CDR2 YNFKEQ. The CDR3 runs to 14 residues. The CDR3 spells CASSPTSGPETQYF. Here the CDR3 DNA reads TGTGCCAGCAGCCCGACTAGCGGTCCGGAGACCCAGTACTTC.

This clone was seen only a few times. This chain uses TRBV2 with TRBJ1-2, with D possibly matching TRBD1 (6 bases). The V gene's germline CDR1 is SNHLY and CDR2 FYNNEI. The CDR3 consists of 14 residues. Between the trimmed V and J ends, which lost 7 bases and 0 bases, there was a span of 12 bases. CDR3 sequence reads: CASTTGSANYGYTF. CDR3 DNA: TGTGCCAGCACTACAGGGTCAGCTAACTATGGCTACACCTTC. The variable domain in full, completed from reference TRBV2 and TRBJ1-2, reads EPEVTQTPSHQVTQMGQEVILRCVPISNHLYFYWYRQILGQKVEFLVSFYNNEISEKSEIFDDQFSVERPDGSNFTLKIRSTKLEDSAMYFCASTTGSANYGYTFGSGTRLTVV.

This clone was seen repeatedly, ten times or more. The rearrangement links TRBV4-2 to TRBJ2-5; 8 nucleotides align to TRBD2. There are 15 residues in the CDR3. The trim removed 0 bases at V and 5 bases at J, leaving 5 bases unmatched. Germline values: CDR1 LGHNA, CDR2 YNFKEQ. The DNA of the CDR3 is TGTGCCAGCAGCCAAGATTTGGCTAGCGGGGAGACCCAGTACTTC. Translation gives CASSQDLASGETQYF.

The V gene is TRBV18, the J gene TRBJ1-2, with a tentative D call TRBD1 (5 bases). The CDR3 runs 13 residues. V was pared by 3 bases and J by 4 bases, with 9 bases between. Germline V lookup: CDR1 KGHSH, CDR2 LQKENI. The CDR3 protein is CASSPEGIYGYTF. In DNA, the CDR3 is TGTGCCAGCTCACCGGAGGGGATCTATGGCTACACCTTC.

The J gene is TRBJ1-4, the V gene TRBV18; 8 nucleotides match TRBD1. Germline CDR1 KGHSH, CDR2 LQKENI. Losses at the gene ends were 5 bases for V and 3 bases for J; bases not matched to a gene: 5. This CDR3 is 15 amino acids long. CDR3 sequence: CASSAGQGPNEKLFF. In DNA, the CDR3 is TGTGCCAGCTCAGCAGGACAGGGCCCTAATGAAAAACTGTTTTTT.

This clone was detected only a few times. The gene calls are TRBV18 and TRBJ1-6; D possibly corresponds to TRBD1 (5 bases). Trimming stripped 3 bases from V and 4 bases from J, with 19 bases between. CDR1 and CDR2 (germline): KGHSH, LQKENI. The CDR3 has 18 amino acids. CDR3 sequence reads: CASSPGGTRGYYNSPLHF. As DNA, the CDR3 is TGTGCCAGCTCACCCGGCGGGACGAGAGGTTATTATAATTCACCCCTCCACTTT.

The chain couples TRBV11-1 to TRBJ2-3; TRBD1 agrees at 8 bases. Per the germline V gene, CDR1 is SGHAT and CDR2 is FQDESV (reference sequence). J gave up 0 bases and V 5 bases, and 1 base lay outside the gene matches. CDR3 length: 14 residues. CDR3 region: CASSRDRSTDTQYF. The CDR3 DNA reads as TGTGCCAGCAGCCGGGACAGGAGCACAGATACGCAGTATTTT.

The chain is built from TRBV7-7 and TRBJ2-1; 11 nucleotides agree with TRBD2. V lost 5 bases and J lost 6; bases outside the gene matches: 12. CDR3 size: 17 residues. In germline, CDR1 is SSHAT, CDR2 FNYEAQ (reference sequence). CDR3 DNA sequence: TGTGCCAGCAGCCCGGGGGTCCTAGCGGGGGGCTTCAATGAGCAGTTCTTC. The encoded protein is CASSPGVLAGGFNEQFF.

This clone was seen many times. The chain joins TRBV29-1 to TRBJ2-1; 7 nucleotides line up with TRBD2. CDR3 length: 13 residues. CDR1 SQVTM and CDR2 ANQGSEA come from the germline V gene. The V segment lost 8 bases and the J segment 5 bases; nucleotides outside the gene matches: 9. The CDR3 region is CSSRTRKNNEQFF. CDR3 DNA sequence: TGCAGCTCCCGGACTAGGAAAAACAATGAGCAGTTCTTC.

The chain joins TRBV28 to TRBJ1-5; D uncertain. The V gene lost 6 bases and the J gene lost 2 bases, with 14 bases spanning the gap. Germline V gene lookup returns CDR1 MDHEN and CDR2 SYDVKM. This CDR3 has 15 amino acids. CDR3 bases: TGTGCCAGCAGGACTGCGGGATTTGGCAATCAGCCCCAGCATTTT. This sequence encodes CASRTAGFGNQPQHF.

V usage is TRBV7-6 and J usage is TRBJ1-3; the D gene is possibly TRBD1 (6 bases). The germline gives CDR1 SGHVS, CDR2 FNYEAQ. V lost 1 base, J lost 0 bases, and 13 bases lay in between. The CDR3 has 17 residues. The CDR3, as DNA: TGTGCCAGCAGCTTAGTTTACAGGGAATCCTCTGGAAACACCATATATTTT. Its protein product is CASSLVYRESSGNTIYF.

This clone was picked up a small number of times. The genes are TRBV5-4 and TRBJ1-6; the match to TRBD1 covers 8 bases. Trimming cost V 4 bases and J 5 bases; bases outside gene matches: 2. The CDR3 contains 14 residues. The germline CDR1 and CDR2 sequences are SGHNT and YYREEE (reference sequence). The CDR3 DNA sequence: TGTGCCAGCAGCCTGGGACAGGATAATTCACCCCTCCACTTT. Protein sequence: CASSLGQDNSPLHF.

The J gene is TRBJ2-7, the V gene TRBV7-8; no definite D call. The CDR3 consists of 14 residues. Germline V gives CDR1 SGHVS, CDR2 FQNEAQ. V was pared by 1 base and J by 6 bases, with 13 bases between. The CDR3 protein is CASSLDQVSSEQYF. The CDR3 nucleotides are TGTGCCAGCAGCTTAGACCAGGTATCAAGCGAGCAGTACTTC. Supplemented by reference TRBV7-8 and TRBJ2-7, the full variable domain reads GAGVSQSPRYKVAKRGQDVALRCDPISGHVSLFWYQQALGQGPEFLTYFQNEAQLDKSGLPSDRFFAERPEGSVSTLKIQRTQQEDSAVYLCASSLDQVSSEQYFGPGTRLTVT.

Ten or more counts support this clone. The rearrangement uses TRBV15 and TRBJ2-5; 7 bases are a match to TRBD2. Per the germline V gene, CDR1 is LNHNV and CDR2 is YYDKDF (reference sequence). Trimming took 7 bases from V and 3 from J; bases not matched to a gene: 11. The CDR3 covers 15 residues. The CDR3 sequence: CATTPTTGGKETQYF. Here the CDR3 DNA reads TGTGCCACCACCCCAACTACCGGGGGGAAAGAGACCCAGTACTTC.

There are a few counts of this clone. The genes are TRBV18 and TRBJ2-5; D possibly corresponds to TRBD2 (5 bases). Germline CDR1 reads KGHSH; CDR2 reads LQKENI. The CDR3 runs to 13 residues. The V end was cut by 8 bases, the J end by 3 bases, with 13 bases between. CDR3: CASEREIKETQYF. CDR3 coding DNA: TGTGCCAGCGAGAGGGAGATTAAAGAGACCCAGTACTTC.

Only a few counts were recorded for this clone. The chain links TRBV6-1 to TRBJ1-1; D unresolved. CDR3 length: 16 residues. With 3 bases removed from V and 0 bases from J, the gap between germline ends came to 14 bases. Germline V gene lookup returns CDR1 MNHNS and CDR2 SASEGT. The CDR3 loop reads CASSDEGTPMNTEAFF. In nucleotides, the CDR3 is TGTGCCAGCAGTGACGAGGGCACACCGATGAACACTGAAGCTTTCTTT.

This clone was seen only a few times. The chain recombines TRBV5-1 with TRBJ2-1; 8 nucleotides agree with TRBD2. The CDR3 loop spans 18 amino acids. The germline gives CDR1 SGHRS, CDR2 YFSETQ. V lost 3 bases to trimming and J lost 7 bases; unmatched junction nucleotides: 18. The CDR3 loop is CASSSYPQLRGGGNEQFF. CDR3 nucleotide sequence: TGCGCCAGCAGCTCCTACCCCCAACTACGGGGGGGCGGGAATGAGCAGTTCTTC.

This clone was observed at least ten times. The V gene is TRBV29-1, the J gene TRBJ2-7; TRBD2 matches 9 bases. With 7 bases clipped from V and 7 bases from J, the junction kept 11 bases outside the gene matches. This CDR3 comprises 13 residues. Germline assignment: CDR1 SQVTM and CDR2 ANQGSEA. The CDR3 sequence is CSGRLAGSGEQYF. CDR3 nucleotide sequence: TGCAGCGGACGTCTAGCGGGGTCGGGTGAGCAGTACTTC.

The V call is TRBV7-2, the J call TRBJ2-1, with D maybe TRBD2 (5 bases). V dropped 1 base and J dropped 7 bases, with 17 bases sitting between them. CDR3 length: 16 residues. The germline CDR1 and CDR2 sequences are SGHTA and FQGNSA. This chain's CDR3 is CASSLEARSGVNEQFF. CDR3 bases: TGTGCCAGCAGCTTAGAAGCTAGATCCGGGGTGAATGAGCAGTTCTTC.

This clone was seen a handful of times. The chain uses TRBV4-3 and TRBJ1-5; no clear D gene. Trimming shortened V by 0 bases and J by 0 bases, and 9 bases separated the two germline ends. In germline, CDR1 is LGHNA, CDR2 YSLEER. CDR3 size: 16 residues. The CDR3 DNA follows: TGCGCCAGCAGCCAAGAAGCGGGAACTAGCAATCAGCCCCAGCATTTT. It is translated as CASSQEAGTSNQPQHF.

There are a few counts of this clone. The V call is TRBV10-3, the J call TRBJ1-4; TRBD1 matches at 8 bases. The germline V gene encodes CDR1 ENHRY and CDR2 SYGVKD. Trimming took 6 bases from V and 1 from J; bases not matched to a gene: 4. The CDR3 contains 15 residues. The CDR3 bases are TGTGCCATCAGCGACAGGGGCGGAACTAATGAAAAACTGTTTTTT. Its protein product is CAISDRGGTNEKLFF.

This clone has only a few counts. V and J are TRBV5-4 and TRBJ1-1; TRBD1 matches at 7 bases. V trimming: 0 bases; J trimming: 5 bases; junction bases outside the gene matches: 10. The germline CDR1 and CDR2 sequences are SGHNT and YYREEE (reference sequence). The CDR3 is 16 amino acids. CDR3 DNA sequence: TGTGCCAGCAGCTTGGGAGGGGGCGGTGTGGGTACTGAAGCTTTCTTT. This translates into CASSLGGGGVGTEAFF.

This clone was seen more than once but under ten times. In the same sample, other DNA sequences code for this CDR3. The CDR3: CASSLRGPGELFF. CDR3 DNA: TGTGCCAGCAGTTTACGGGGTCCCGGGGAGCTGTTTTTT. This sequence joins TRBV28 and TRBJ2-2, with D possibly matching TRBD2 (5 bases). With 2 bases removed from V and 6 bases from J, the gap between germline ends came to 7 bases. The CDR3 runs to 13 residues. Germline V gene lookup returns CDR1 MDHEN and CDR2 SYDVKM.

In this sample, this clone turned up many times. The V and J genes are TRBV4-3 and TRBJ2-7; 10 bases agree with TRBD1. CDR3 size: 15 residues. Germline loops: CDR1 LGHNA, CDR2 YSLEER. J gave up 2 bases and V 2 bases, and 3 bases lay outside the gene matches. The CDR3 loop reads CASSQTGTGAYEQYF. The CDR3 DNA reads as TGCGCCAGCAGCCAAACCGGGACAGGGGCCTACGAGCAGTACTTC.

V and J are TRBV11-3 and TRBJ2-2; unclear D gene. Germline V gives CDR1 SGHNT, CDR2 YENEEA. V lost 6 bases, J lost 3 bases, and 8 bases lay in between. This CDR3 is 13 amino acids long. CDR3 nucleotides: TGTGCCAGCAGTCCACGGGACACCGGGGAGCTGTTTTTT. This codes for CASSPRDTGELFF.

The genes are TRBV27 and TRBJ1-2, with 8 positions matching TRBD1. Losses at the gene ends were 2 bases for V and 1 base for J; bases not matched to a gene: 9. The CDR3 length is 17 residues. Germline CDR1 and CDR2: MNHEY and SMNVEV (reference sequence). This chain's CDR3 is CASSLGVHRGGNYGYTF. In DNA form, the CDR3 reads TGTGCCAGCAGTTTAGGAGTCCACAGGGGGGGTAACTATGGCTACACCTTC.

A few counts support this clone. The V and J genes are TRBV7-3 and TRBJ2-2; D might be TRBD2 (5 bases). The CDR3 has 14 residues. Trimming pared 2 bases from V and 5 bases from J, leaving 9 bases between. From germline, CDR1 is SGHTA and CDR2 FQGTGA. The CDR3 bases are TGTGCCAGCAGCTTACTAAGCGGAACCGGGGAGCTGTTTTTT. Translating gives CASSLLSGTGELFF.

J is TRBJ2-7 and V is TRBV5-6; 11 nucleotides line up with TRBD1. The V and J ends lost 4 bases and 3 bases, in that order; junction bases with no gene match: 3. This CDR3 comprises 14 residues. Germline V CDR1 and CDR2: SGHDT, YYEEEE. CDR3 in amino acids: CASSRTGGYYEQYF. CDR3 DNA: TGTGCCAGCAGCCGGACAGGGGGCTACTACGAGCAGTACTTC.

The gene calls are TRBV7-3 and TRBJ2-7, with 10 bases fitting TRBD1. CDR3 length: 17 residues. Germline CDR1 and CDR2: SGHTA and FQGTGA. After removal of 3 bases from V and 6 bases from J, the junction contained 14 bases not matched to a gene. In DNA, the CDR3 is TGTGCCAGCAGCTTCGCGACAGGGGGCCCAGCCGGGGGCGAGCAGTACTTC. Protein product: CASSFATGGPAGGEQYF. Full variable domain (missing parts from reference TRBV7-3 and TRBJ2-7): GAGVSQTPSNKVTEKGKYVELRCDPISGHTALYWYRQSLGQGPEFLIYFQGTGAADDSGLPNDRFFAVRPEGSVSTLKIQRTERGDSAVYLCASSFATGGPAGGEQYFGPGTRLTVT.